The entry below describes one T cell receptor (beta chain). Its antigen is as yet unknown. At one boundary the junction diverges from the germline segment, which might be a read error. This sample was taken from a study of tumor and adjacent non-tumor tissue in lung cancer. Overall study findings and caveats: Patients with more diverse tumor TCRs had worse survival.

A modified ARM-PCR protocol with three rounds of nested PCR amplified TCRbeta. TCRdb redid the calling of the multiplex PCR reads with MiXCR, one entry per CDR3 protein. The sample records more than 85,000 distinct CDR3 sequences, around 75% being singletons. The template was RNA from unsorted bulk tissue. The CDR3 totals 15 residues. Germline CDR1 and CDR2: SGHRS and YFSETQ. The chain couples TRBV5-1 to TRBJ2-7; 7 positions match TRBD1. Sequences were obtained from lung tumor tissue. The source is a woman aged 60-70 years with non-small cell lung cancer. This chain's CDR3 is CASSFEQGRIYEHYF. CDR3 nucleotide sequence: TGCGCCAGCAGCTTCGAACAGGGGCGGATCTACGAGCATTACTTC.